One and the same sample provided the 24 T cell receptor beta chains below, sequenced in a study of CXCR3-negative and CXCR3-positive naive CD8 T cells. Preparation of TRB cDNA libraries relied on 5' RACE carrying UMI labels. TCRdb re-called the 5' RACE reads and catalogs CDR3 proteins one per entry, DNA excluded. With about 3,400 distinct CDR3 sequences in the sample, the ten largest clones hold over 2%. Sequencing was done on a sample of naive CXCR3- CD8+ T cells from blood. Stated subset: CD45RO-CCR7+CD27+CD95- naive CD8+ T cells lacking CXCR3 (TNR3-). Receptors were obtained from a human donor in good health. Some clones in this sample may be carry-over from other donors' samples.

The chain employs TRBV29-1 and TRBJ2-4. From germline, CDR1 is SQVTM and CDR2 ANQGSEA. The CDR3 sequence is 15 residues long. The CDR3 loop reads CSVAHRGLAKNIQYF. Drawing the rest from reference TRBV29-1 and TRBJ2-4, the complete variable domain is SAVISQKPSRDICQRGTSLTIQCQVDSQVTMMFWYRQQPGQSLTLIATANQGSEATYESGFVIDKFPISRPNLTFSTLTVSNMSPEDSSIYLCSVAHRGLAKNIQYFGAGTRLSVL.

CDR3 protein: CASSLAEGSIQYF. The chain employs TRBV5-8 and TRBJ2-4. In germline, CDR1 is SGHTS, CDR2 YDEGEE. This CDR3 comprises 13 residues.

Judged by frequency, this clonotype is medium-sized (0.01 to 0.1%). The CDR3 sequence: CASSLAVQETQYF. The rearrangement joins TRBV2 to TRBJ2-5; the D call from TCRdb, TRBD2, cannot be confirmed without DNA. CDR3 size: 13 residues. The V gene's germline CDR1 is SNHLY and CDR2 FYNNEI.

The J gene is TRBJ1-1, the V gene TRBV10-3; TCRdb designates TRBD1, a call that cannot be tested without DNA. This CDR3 has 14 amino acids. Germline V gene lookup returns CDR1 ENHRY and CDR2 SYGVKD. CDR3 protein: CAISEAGGPTEAFF.

This chain connects TRBV24-1 to TRBJ2-2; lacking DNA, the TRBD1 call made by TCRdb goes unchecked. Looked up from germline, CDR1 is KGHDR and CDR2 is SFDVKD. The CDR3 loop spans 18 amino acids. The CDR3 loop is CATSVGVAVDRSAGELFF.

The chain combines TRBV4-3 with TRBJ2-1. The CDR3 is 16 amino acids. Germline CDR1 and CDR2: LGHNA and YSLEER. CDR3 amino acids: CASSPHSEHSNNEQFF.

Judged by frequency, this clonotype is medium-sized. This sequence joins TRBV25-1 and TRBJ1-1. There are 16 residues in the CDR3. The germline V gene encodes CDR1 MGHDK and CDR2 SYGVNS. The CDR3 spells CASSEFDTSWDTEAFF.

This clonotype is classed as medium-sized by frequency. The V call is TRBV5-1, the J call TRBJ2-3; TCRdb indicates TRBD1, and absent DNA this call remains unverified. CDR3 length equals 15 residues. Germline lookup yields CDR1 SGHRS and CDR2 YFSETQ. Here the CDR3 reads CASSLEQGEADTQYF.

In terms of frequency, this clonotype is medium-sized. This chain joins TRBV29-1 and TRBJ1-1. Germline V lookup: CDR1 SQVTM, CDR2 ANQGSEA. This CDR3 comprises 13 residues. CDR3 residues: CSVSWARSTEAFF.

This clonotype counts as medium-sized by frequency. This rearrangement joins TRBV20-1 to TRBJ2-1. Germline values: CDR1 DFQATT, CDR2 SNEGSKA (reference sequence). There are 14 residues in the CDR3. The CDR3 spells CSASTALSYNEQFF.

Measured by frequency, this clonotype is medium-sized (0.01 to 0.1%). The chain employs TRBV6-6 and TRBJ2-3; TCRdb calls TRBD2, which cannot be checked without DNA. Germline V gene data show CDR1 as MNHNY and CDR2 as SVGAGI (reference sequence). This CDR3 spans 16 amino acids. CDR3 sequence reads: CASSYVASGRPDTQYF.

Its frequency marks this clonotype as medium-sized (0.01 to 0.1%). V and J are TRBV29-1 and TRBJ2-3. This CDR3 comprises 14 residues. CDR1 SQVTM and CDR2 ANQGSEA come from the germline V gene. CDR3 loop: CSVFRASESDTQYF.

The V and J genes are TRBV19 and TRBJ2-2. The CDR3 runs to 11 residues. The germline V gene encodes CDR1 LNHDA and CDR2 SQIVND (reference sequence). CDR3 sequence reads: CATGTTGELFF.

This clonotype is called medium-sized (0.01 to 0.1%) based on its frequency. The gene calls are TRBV3-1 and TRBJ2-7; the D call from TCRdb, TRBD1, cannot be confirmed without DNA. The CDR3 loop spans 14 amino acids. Germline CDR1 LGHDT, CDR2 YNNKEL (reference sequence). The CDR3 is CASSPGTGAYEQYF.

According to its frequency, this clonotype is medium-sized. The V and J genes are TRBV20-1 and TRBJ2-4; TCRdb's D call of TRBD1 is untestable without DNA. CDR3 size: 18 residues. Germline V gene data show CDR1 as DFQATT and CDR2 as SNEGSKA (reference sequence). Here the CDR3 reads CSASAPLYSRDGKNIQYF.

The CDR3 loop is CASSGLARGSYNEQFF. The chain combines TRBV6-2 or TRBV6-3 with TRBJ2-1; TCRdb proposes TRBD2, but this gene call is untestable without DNA. In germline, CDR1 is MNHEY, CDR2 SVGEGT. The CDR3 extends over 16 amino acids.

The rearrangement joins TRBV23-1 to TRBJ2-7; the D call from TCRdb, TRBD1, cannot be confirmed without DNA. TRBV23-1 is flagged as an ORF with uncertain function. The CDR3 is 17 residues long. The CDR3 reads CASSQTPASGGDYEQYF.

This clonotype counts as medium-sized by frequency. The CDR3 spells CASCKSGRREQYF. This rearrangement joins TRBV21-1 to TRBJ2-7; TCRdb returns TRBD1, unconfirmable since there is no DNA. TRBV21-1 is labeled a pseudogene. This CDR3 has 13 residues.

The J gene is TRBJ1-1, the V gene TRBV30; TCRdb's D gene call, TRBD1, goes unchecked for lack of DNA. From germline, CDR1 is GTSNPN and CDR2 SVGIG (reference sequence). This CDR3 spans 14 amino acids. The CDR3 here is CAWSVGQGSTEAFF.

Judged by frequency, this clonotype is large. The rearrangement links TRBV13 to TRBJ2-1. Germline-derived CDR1 and CDR2 are PRHDT and FYEKMQ (reference sequence). CDR3 length: 15 residues. The CDR3 reads CASSLDYSSYNEQFF.

The chain couples TRBV25-1 to TRBJ2-5; absent DNA, TCRdb's TRBD1 call cannot be checked. The CDR3 spans 15 residues. The germline CDR1 and CDR2 sequences are MGHDK and SYGVNS. Here the CDR3 reads CASSDSDSLQETQYF.

This CDR3 reads CASSILGTSIADTQYF. The J gene is TRBJ2-3, the V gene TRBV19; TCRdb indicates TRBD2, and absent DNA this call remains unverified. This CDR3 contains 16 residues. The germline V gene has CDR1 LNHDA and CDR2 SQIVND (reference sequence).

This CDR3 is CASSQGGAPLHF. The chain has TRBV4-1 and TRBJ1-6; TCRdb selects TRBD1, and the lack of DNA leaves this call unchecked. The CDR3 contains 12 residues. Per germline, CDR1 MGHRA and CDR2 YSYEKL.

V and J are TRBV19 and TRBJ1-1. From germline, CDR1 is LNHDA and CDR2 SQIVND (reference sequence). The CDR3 is made up of 12 amino acids. CDR3 sequence: CASNDGNTEAFF. The whole variable domain, filled in from reference TRBV19 and TRBJ1-1, reads DGGITQSPKYLFRKEGQNVTLSCEQNLNHDAMYWYRQDPGQGLRLIYYSQIVNDFQKGDIAEGYSVSREKKESFPLTVTSAQKNPTAFYLCASNDGNTEAFFGQGTRLTVV.